Listed here are 10 T cell receptor beta chains from one sample, sequenced in a study of control samples from healthy donors and cancer patients (dated by TCRdb to between 2020 and 2021). To prepare the library, the immunoSEQ multiplex PCR assay was applied. In its TCRdb copy, this immuneACCESS table keeps in-frame sequences only and misses some clones. Where compared with another copy, unresolved V genes explain less than half of these, and the others have no known cause. This sample gives 150,000 to 200,000 clones in total; about nine tenths of them show up just once. The top ten constitute about 1.6% of the sample. The sample comprised blood. These receptors were taken from a woman aged 25 to 39 in good health.

The chain links TRBV6-5 to TRBJ1-2, with 12 bases that match TRBD1. The germline V gene encodes CDR1 MNHEY and CDR2 SVGAGI. The CDR3 totals 15 residues. Trimming at V came to 4 bases and at J to 8 bases, leaving 8 bases not matched to a gene. The CDR3 loop is CASSSGTGGAKGYTF. The CDR3 nucleotides are TGTGCCAGCAGTTCCGGGACAGGGGGCGCGAAGGGCTACACCTTC.

The rearrangement links TRBV19 to TRBJ2-2; 8 nucleotides agree with TRBD1. This CDR3 comprises 16 residues. Germline CDR1 LNHDA, CDR2 SQIVND (reference sequence). Trimming took 5 bases from V and 4 from J; bases not matched to a gene: 9. CDR3 loop: CASSRQGARGTGELFF. Written as DNA, the CDR3 is TGTGCCAGTAGTCGTCAGGGGGCGCGAGGCACCGGGGAGCTGTTTTTT. Looking up the rest from reference TRBV19 and TRBJ2-2 gives the full variable domain: DGGITQSPKYLFRKEGQNVTLSCEQNLNHDAMYWYRQDPGQGLRLIYYSQIVNDFQKGDIAEGYSVSREKKESFPLTVTSAQKNPTAFYLCASSRQGARGTGELFFGEGSRLTVL.

This rearrangement joins TRBV7-3 to TRBJ2-3; D remains unclear. CDR1 is SGHTA and CDR2 is FQGTGA in the germline V gene. The germline V and J ends were trimmed by 0 bases and 1 base, with 8 bases remaining between them. The CDR3 runs 15 residues. CDR3 region: CASSLTGRGTDTQYF. The CDR3 region has the DNA TGTGCCAGCAGCTTAACCGGTAGGGGCACAGATACGCAGTATTTT.

The chain carries TRBV6-5 and TRBJ1-2; no clear D gene. The CDR3 totals 11 residues. Germline CDR1 is MNHEY and CDR2 is SVGAGI. V lost 7 bases to trimming and J lost 8 bases, with 11 bases between them. CDR3 sequence: CASTSGQGYTF. The CDR3 coding sequence is TGTGCCAGCACATCAGGTCAAGGCTACACCTTC.

The genes are TRBV7-2 and TRBJ1-2; no firm D call. In germline, CDR1 is SGHTA, CDR2 FQGNSA. The CDR3 length is 13 residues. Trimming took 4 bases from V and 0 from J, leaving 6 bases between them. CDR3 sequence reads: CASSSVANYGYTF. The CDR3 DNA reads as TGTGCCAGCAGCTCGGTTGCTAACTATGGCTACACCTTC. Full variable domain (rest looked up from reference TRBV7-2 and TRBJ1-2): GAGVSQSPSNKVTEKGKDVELRCDPISGHTALYWYRQSLGQGLEFLIYFQGNSAPDKSGLPSDRFSAERTGGSVSTLTIQRTQQEDSAVYLCASSSVANYGYTFGSGTRLTVV.

The chain combines TRBV6-6 with TRBJ1-3; 7 nucleotides agree with TRBD1. The ends lost 2 bases at V and 4 bases at J; junction bases unmatched: 2. Germline V gene sequence: CDR1 MNHNY, CDR2 SVGAGI (reference sequence). The CDR3 has 14 amino acids. The CDR3: CASSYDRVGNTIYF. The CDR3 DNA sequence: TGTGCCAGCAGTTACGACAGGGTAGGAAACACCATATATTTT.

Turning to this clone: This sample also contains other DNA sequences that code for the same CDR3. The rearrangement links TRBV6-5 to TRBJ1-5; no clear D gene. The V end was cut by 0 bases, the J end by 4 bases, with 4 bases between. Germline V gives CDR1 MNHEY, CDR2 SVGAGI. This CDR3 comprises 13 residues. The CDR3 nucleotides read TGTGCCAGCAGTTACTCGTCTAATCAGCCCCAGCATTTT. It is translated as CASSYSSNQPQHF.

The rearrangement links TRBV3-1 (or the pseudogene TRBV3-2) to TRBJ1-1; 7 bases line up with TRBD1. V lost 3 bases to trimming and J lost 7 bases; unmatched junction nucleotides: 2. Looked up from germline, CDR1 is LGHDT and CDR2 is YNNKEL (reference sequence). CDR3 length equals 12 residues. The CDR3 loop reads CASSQGTDEAFF. The CDR3 nucleotides are TGTGCCAGCAGCCAGGGGACAGATGAAGCTTTCTTT.

The rearrangement uses TRBV7-9 and TRBJ1-2, with a tentative D call TRBD1 (6 bases). The V and J ends lost 2 bases and 5 bases respectively, with 6 bases between them. Germline-derived CDR1 and CDR2 are SEHNR and FQNEAQ (reference sequence). The CDR3 totals 12 residues. CDR3 sequence reads: CASSLTGYGYTF. As DNA, the CDR3 is TGTGCCAGCAGCTTAACAGGGTATGGCTACACCTTC.

This chain links TRBV7-9 with TRBJ2-7; D is undetermined. Germline V gene lookup returns CDR1 SEHNR and CDR2 FQNEAQ (reference sequence). The V gene lost 1 base and the J gene lost 3 bases, with 4 bases spanning the gap. The CDR3 contains 12 residues. As DNA, the CDR3 is TGTGCCAGCAGCTTAGAGCTCTACGAGCAGTACTTC. The encoded protein is CASSLELYEQYF.